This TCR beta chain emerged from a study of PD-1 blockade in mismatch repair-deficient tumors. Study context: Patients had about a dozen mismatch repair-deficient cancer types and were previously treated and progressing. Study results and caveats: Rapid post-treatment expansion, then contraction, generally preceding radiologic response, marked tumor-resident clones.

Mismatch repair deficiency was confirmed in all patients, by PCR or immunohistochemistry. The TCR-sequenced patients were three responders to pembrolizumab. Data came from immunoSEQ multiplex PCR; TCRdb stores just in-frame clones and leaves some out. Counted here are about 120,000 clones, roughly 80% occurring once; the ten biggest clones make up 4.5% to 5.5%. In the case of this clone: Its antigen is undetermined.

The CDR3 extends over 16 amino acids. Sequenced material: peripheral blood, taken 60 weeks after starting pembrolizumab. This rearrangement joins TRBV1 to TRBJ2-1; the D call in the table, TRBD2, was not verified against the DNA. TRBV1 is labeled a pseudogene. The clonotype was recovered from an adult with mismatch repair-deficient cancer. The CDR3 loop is CTSSQEGTSSYNEQFF. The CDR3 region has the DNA TGCACCAGCAGCCAAGAGGGGACTAGTTCCTACAATGAGCAGTTCTTC.